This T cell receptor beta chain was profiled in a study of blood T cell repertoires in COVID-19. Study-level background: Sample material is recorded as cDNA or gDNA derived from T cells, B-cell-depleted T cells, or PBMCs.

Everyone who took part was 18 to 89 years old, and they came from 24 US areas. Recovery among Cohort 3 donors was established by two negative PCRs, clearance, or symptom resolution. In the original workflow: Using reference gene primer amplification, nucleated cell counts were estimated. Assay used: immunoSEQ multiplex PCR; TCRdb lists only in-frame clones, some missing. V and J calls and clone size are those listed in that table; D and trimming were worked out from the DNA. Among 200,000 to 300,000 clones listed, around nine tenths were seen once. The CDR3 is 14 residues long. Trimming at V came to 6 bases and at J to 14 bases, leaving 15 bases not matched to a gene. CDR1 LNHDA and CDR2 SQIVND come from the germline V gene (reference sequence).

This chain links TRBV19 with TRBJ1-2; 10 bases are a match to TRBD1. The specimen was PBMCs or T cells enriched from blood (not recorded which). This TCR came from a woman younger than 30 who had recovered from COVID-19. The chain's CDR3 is CASSPGQGLLVGTF. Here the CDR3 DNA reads TGTGCCAGTAGCCCGGGACAGGGGCTCCTTGTCGGGACCTTC.